The 28 T cell receptor beta chains reported below all come from one sample, sequenced in a study of chemoradiotherapy in HPV16-positive cancers. Assay used: immunoSEQ multiplex PCR; TCRdb lists only in-frame clones, some missing. Of about 12,000 clones listed, around three quarters are singletons. This sample was obtained from a patient who underwent chemoradiotherapy. The receptors originated from a human donor with HPV-associated anogenital cancer.

The chain links TRBV11-3 to TRBJ2-7; D is unresolved. Germline V CDR1 and CDR2: SGHNT, YENEEA. CDR3 length: 15 residues. Trimming removed 3 bases from V and 2 bases from J, with 14 bases in between. The CDR3 loop reads CASSFRNSGAYEQYF. Here the CDR3 DNA reads TGTGCCAGCAGCTTCCGTAACTCTGGGGCCTACGAGCAGTACTTC.

The rearrangement joins TRBV5-6 to TRBJ1-4; D is unresolved. The CDR3 totals 13 residues. V gave up 1 base and J gave up 8 bases, with 9 bases separating them. CDR1 is SGHDT, CDR2 YYEEEE, per germline. The CDR3 nucleotides read TGTGCCAGCAGCTTGTGGGTCAGCGAAAAACTGTTTTTT. It specifies CASSLWVSEKLFF.

V gene TRBV15 combines with J gene TRBJ1-4; D is unclear. The CDR3 spans 13 residues. CDR1 LNHNV and CDR2 YYDKDF come from the germline V gene (reference sequence). The ends were cut back, 6 bases at V and 5 bases at J, with 10 bases in the middle. The CDR3 nucleotides are TGTGCCACCAGGATTACGGCGAATGAAAAACTGTTTTTT. This gives the protein CATRITANEKLFF.

The sample holds one count of this clone. The sample has other DNA sequences that encode this CDR3 too. This chain joins TRBV6-6 and TRBJ2-5, with D unresolved. Germline CDR1 is MNHNY and CDR2 is SVGAGI (reference sequence). Trimming removed 6 bases at V and 6 bases at J, with 8 bases between. This CDR3 has 11 residues. Written as DNA, the CDR3 is TGTGCCAGCAGAGGCCTGCAGACCCAGTACTTC. It specifies CASRGLQTQYF.

The chain combines TRBV30 with TRBJ1-1, with D perhaps TRBD1 (5 bases). CDR3 length: 13 residues. Germline CDR1 is GTSNPN and CDR2 is SVGIG (reference sequence). Trimming stripped 1 base from V and 3 bases from J, with 9 bases between. Here the CDR3 reads CAWSAGRDTEAFF. For the CDR3, the DNA is TGTGCCTGGAGTGCGGGGCGTGACACTGAAGCTTTCTTT.

The chain has TRBV9 and TRBJ2-6; 10 bases align to TRBD1. Trimming took 6 bases from V and 1 from J; bases not matched to a gene: 7. The CDR3 sequence is 17 residues long. CDR1 is SGDLS and CDR2 is YYNGEE in the germline V gene. The CDR3 sequence is CASTGRDRGSGANVLTF. DNA for the CDR3: TGTGCCAGCACCGGCCGGGACAGGGGATCTGGGGCCAACGTCCTGACTTTC.

V usage is TRBV5-1 and J usage is TRBJ2-1, with D perhaps TRBD1 or TRBD2 (5 bases each). Deletions cut 2 bases from V and 0 bases from J, with 12 bases between. Germline CDR1 reads SGHRS; CDR2 reads YFSETQ. The CDR3 length is 16 residues. CDR3 sequence: CASSFEGPSSYNEQFF. The CDR3 DNA is TGCGCCAGCAGCTTCGAGGGGCCTAGCTCCTACAATGAGCAGTTCTTC.

This clone was seen just once. CDR3 sequence (DNA): TGTGCTAGTGGTCCACCCTCTTTTGCGGATACGCAGTATTTT. Protein: CASGPPSFADTQYF. This sequence joins TRBV12-5 and TRBJ2-3; D is ambiguous. The CDR3 consists of 14 residues. The germline gives CDR1 LGHNT, CDR2 FRNRAP. Deletions cut 5 bases from V and 6 bases from J, with 15 bases between.

In its sample, this clone was seen a few times. The rearrangement uses TRBV25-1 and TRBJ2-5; perhaps TRBD1 as D (6 bases). CDR3 length: 14 residues. Germline CDR1 and CDR2: MGHDK and SYGVNS. V lost 2 bases and J lost 2, with 9 bases in between. The CDR3 sequence: CASSEGTPQETQYF. The CDR3 DNA sequence: TGTGCCAGCAGTGAAGGGACACCTCAAGAGACCCAGTACTTC.

The chain joins TRBV10-3 to TRBJ1-1; 7 bases align to TRBD1. This CDR3 is built from 14 residues. V was pared by 6 bases and J by 0 bases, with 4 bases of the junction left unmatched. CDR1 and CDR2 from the germline V gene are ENHRY and SYGVKD. CDR3 in DNA: TGTGCCATCAGGGGGACAGAAATGAACACTGAAGCTTTCTTT. Translation gives CAIRGTEMNTEAFF.

A few counts support this clone. The chain links TRBV10-3 to TRBJ2-2, with TRBD1 matching over 10 bases. With 2 bases clipped from V and 7 bases from J, the junction kept 13 bases outside the gene matches. The germline V gene encodes CDR1 ENHRY and CDR2 SYGVKD. The CDR3 has 18 residues. As DNA, the CDR3 is TGTGCCATCAGTGAGATGGGGGGACAGGGGACGTCAAGCGGGGAGCTGTTTTTT. This sequence encodes CAISEMGGQGTSSGELFF.

By sample fraction, this clone is large. This chain connects TRBV7-2 to TRBJ2-1; no firm D call. The germline gives CDR1 SGHTA, CDR2 FQGNSA. This CDR3 contains 18 residues. V gave up 5 bases and J gave up 0 bases, with 20 bases separating them. This CDR3 is CASSITSLPKRSYNEQFF. For the CDR3, the DNA is TGTGCCAGCAGCATAACTTCCCTACCAAAGCGCTCCTACAATGAGCAGTTCTTC.

The CDR3 is CASMRGNTEAFF. The CDR3, as DNA: TGTGCCAGCATGAGAGGGAACACTGAAGCTTTCTTT. The V call is TRBV6-5, the J call TRBJ1-1; D gene uncertain. Trimming removed 7 bases from V and 1 base from J, with 7 bases in between. The CDR3 consists of 12 residues. The V gene's germline CDR1 is MNHEY and CDR2 SVGAGI.

This rearrangement joins TRBV2 to TRBJ2-7; a possible D gene is TRBD1 (6 bases). V was shortened by 10 bases and J by 2 bases, with 18 bases between the two germline ends. The CDR3 sequence is 14 residues long. Germline CDR1 and CDR2: SNHLY and FYNNEI. The CDR3 spells CATQGQKSAYEQYF. The CDR3 nucleotides are TGTGCCACCCAAGGACAGAAGAGTGCCTACGAGCAGTACTTC.

The V call is TRBV19, the J call TRBJ2-1; weak D call: TRBD2 (6 bases). CDR3 length: 20 residues. Germline V lookup: CDR1 LNHDA, CDR2 SQIVND (reference sequence). Trimming left V 5 bases short and J 4 bases short, with 30 bases between. CDR3 DNA: TGTGCCAGTAGTTTTTCGGTTATTCTTAGGCGGGGTGAACCTTACAATGAGCAGTTCTTC. It encodes CASSFSVILRRGEPYNEQFF.

V is TRBV29-1 and J is TRBJ2-5, with 8 bases lining up with TRBD1. CDR1 and CDR2 (germline): SQVTM, ANQGSEA. Trimming at V came to 7 bases and at J to 2 bases, leaving 9 bases not matched to a gene. CDR3 size: 14 residues. The CDR3 spells CSGYRGIFQETQYF. CDR3 in DNA: TGCAGCGGTTACAGGGGGATTTTTCAAGAGACCCAGTACTTC.

This chain uses TRBV30 with TRBJ1-6, with a weak D call TRBD1 (6 bases). This CDR3 has 14 amino acids. Germline V gene lookup returns CDR1 GTSNPN and CDR2 SVGIG (reference sequence). Between the trimmed V and J ends, which lost 3 bases and 14 bases, there was a span of 20 bases. The DNA for the CDR3 is TGTGCCTGGAGAGTGTGGACAGCGGGGGGGGCCCTCCACTTT. Protein product: CAWRVWTAGGALHF.

The rearrangement links TRBV29-1 to TRBJ1-2; TRBD1 might be the D (5 bases). Germline V gene sequence: CDR1 SQVTM, CDR2 ANQGSEA. The CDR3 sequence is 13 residues long. V was trimmed by 4 bases and J by 8 bases, leaving 17 bases between them. CDR3 in amino acids: CSVVLLGAQGYTF. For the CDR3, the DNA is TGCAGCGTTGTCCTTCTCGGGGCTCAGGGCTACACCTTC.

The V gene is TRBV7-2, the J gene TRBJ1-5; 7 bases agree with TRBD1. CDR3 size: 16 residues. The trim removed 5 bases at V and 5 bases at J, leaving 12 bases unmatched. Germline CDR1 is SGHTA and CDR2 is FQGNSA. As DNA, the CDR3 is TGTGCCAGCAGCGAAAGCCGACAGGGCTGGGATCAGCCCCAGCATTTT. It yields the protein CASSESRQGWDQPQHF.

This clone was seen more than once but under ten times. The chain carries TRBV27 and TRBJ1-6, with D tentatively TRBD1 (6 bases). CDR1 and CDR2 (germline): MNHEY, SMNVEV (reference sequence). The germline V and J ends were trimmed by 5 bases and 8 bases, with 16 bases remaining between them. The CDR3 extends over 15 amino acids. CDR3 residues: CASSPDSRSYSPLHF. The CDR3 region has the DNA TGTGCCAGCAGTCCGGACAGCCGTAGTTATTCACCCCTCCACTTT.

The rearrangement uses TRBV6-1 and TRBJ2-1, with 11 bases identical to TRBD1. Losses at the gene ends were 1 base for V and 7 bases for J; bases not matched to a gene: 9. The CDR3 covers 17 residues. Germline lookup yields CDR1 MNHNS and CDR2 SASEGT. Written as DNA, the CDR3 is TGTGCCAGCAGTGAAGATGTTGGGGACAGGGGGAGGAATGAGCAGTTCTTC. Translation gives CASSEDVGDRGRNEQFF.

This rearrangement joins TRBV11-3 to TRBJ1-1; D may be TRBD1 (5 bases). The germline V and J ends were trimmed by 5 bases and 5 bases, with 15 bases remaining between them. The V gene's germline CDR1 is SGHNT and CDR2 YENEEA. The CDR3 contains 14 residues. The CDR3, as DNA: TGTGCCAGCAGCACAAGGGACCTAGGGACTGAAGCTTTCTTT. Translation: CASSTRDLGTEAFF.

This chain uses TRBV29-1 with TRBJ1-2; no clear D. Trimming removed 0 bases at V and 2 bases at J, with 4 bases between. This CDR3 region has 12 residues. Germline CDR1 reads SQVTM; CDR2 reads ANQGSEA. The CDR3 sequence: CSVEEGNYGYTF. The CDR3 DNA is TGCAGCGTTGAAGAAGGGAACTATGGCTACACCTTC.

The chain recombines TRBV7-9 with TRBJ2-7; D remains ambiguous. Trimming stripped 5 bases from V and 2 bases from J, with 13 bases between. CDR3 length: 14 amino acids. CDR1 and CDR2 (germline): SEHNR, FQNEAQ (reference sequence). This CDR3 reads CASSQDMPPYEQYF. CDR3 DNA sequence: TGTGCCAGCAGCCAAGACATGCCCCCCTACGAGCAGTACTTC.

This chain connects TRBV27 to TRBJ1-4; no firm D call. V gave up 3 bases and J gave up 7 bases, with 12 bases separating them. Germline V gene sequence: CDR1 MNHEY, CDR2 SMNVEV (reference sequence). The length of the CDR3 is 14 residues. The CDR3 loop is CASSLIGRGEKLFF. In nucleotides, the CDR3 is TGTGCCAGCAGTTTGATAGGGAGAGGTGAAAAACTGTTTTTT.

The V call is TRBV11-3, the J call TRBJ2-1; TRBD1 agrees at 9 bases. Germline lookup yields CDR1 SGHNT and CDR2 YENEEA. The CDR3 consists of 14 residues. V gave up 4 bases and J gave up 8 bases; unmatched junction bases: 6. In DNA, the CDR3 is TGTGCCAGCAGCTCACAGGGGGCAACGTATGAGCAGTTCTTC. This encodes CASSSQGATYEQFF.

This clone was seen more than once but under ten times. The V and J genes are TRBV7-3 and TRBJ1-4, with 9 bases that match TRBD1. From germline, CDR1 is SGHTA and CDR2 FQGTGA. The CDR3 is made up of 15 amino acids. Trimming removed 5 bases from V and 2 bases from J; junction bases left unmatched: 3. CDR3 residues: CASSKGQGTNEKLFF. CDR3 DNA: TGTGCCAGCAGCAAGGGACAGGGCACTAATGAAAAACTGTTTTTT.

This chain uses TRBV9 with TRBJ2-3; TRBD2 might be the D (6 bases). CDR3 size: 16 residues. In germline, CDR1 is SGDLS, CDR2 YYNGEE. Trimming removed 3 bases from V and 1 base from J, with 15 bases in between. CDR3 DNA: TGTGCCAGCAGCGGTATGATGGTAGCGGGCACAGATACGCAGTATTTT. Its translation: CASSGMMVAGTDTQYF.